The following is a T cell receptor beta chain sequence with its context. This record comes from a study of blood T cell repertoires in COVID-19. V was clipped by 7 bases and J by 4 bases; unmatched bases: 7. Germline-derived CDR1 and CDR2 are SNHLY and FYNNEI. This CDR3 contains 13 residues. Individuals aged about 18 to 89 years were recruited from approximately 24 US areas. As processed by the authors: Nucleated cell counts were estimated from reference gene primer amplification. This table comes from immunoSEQ multiplex PCR, and its TCRdb copy is limited to in-frame clones, with some not included. V and J calls and clone size are given by that table; D and trimming were obtained from the DNA. Counted here are 250,000 to 350,000 clones, roughly 90% occurring once; the ten biggest clones make up around 4.3%.

This TCR was sampled from a woman under 30 with acute COVID-19. The chain employs TRBV2 and TRBJ2-7; 7 positions match TRBD2. The material sequenced was PBMCs or T cells enriched from blood (not recorded which). The chain's CDR3 is CASTQRGVYEQYF. CDR3 nucleotides: TGTGCCAGCACTCAACGGGGGGTATACGAGCAGTACTTC.